Sequencing of this TCR beta chain was carried out in a study of T cell changes during pregnancy in multiple sclerosis. The method was immunoSEQ multiplex PCR; TCRdb's version includes in-frame clones alone and lacks a portion of them. The sample holds 50,000 to 75,000 clones, over 90% seen once. The V and J ends lost 4 bases and 6 bases respectively, with 19 bases between them. This CDR3 spans 16 amino acids. Per germline, CDR1 MGHDK and CDR2 SYGVNS. The gene calls are TRBV25-1 and TRBJ2-1; tentatively, D is TRBD2 (5 bases). The origin of this receptor is a female donor with multiple sclerosis, enrolled in a pregnancy study. Sequencing used CD8+ T cells from peripheral blood mononuclear cells, obtained in the third trimester of pregnancy. The DNA for the CDR3 is TGTGCCAGCAGTGGAAACTCCATTCAACGGGGCAATGAGCAGTTCTTC. Its protein product is CASSGNSIQRGNEQFF.